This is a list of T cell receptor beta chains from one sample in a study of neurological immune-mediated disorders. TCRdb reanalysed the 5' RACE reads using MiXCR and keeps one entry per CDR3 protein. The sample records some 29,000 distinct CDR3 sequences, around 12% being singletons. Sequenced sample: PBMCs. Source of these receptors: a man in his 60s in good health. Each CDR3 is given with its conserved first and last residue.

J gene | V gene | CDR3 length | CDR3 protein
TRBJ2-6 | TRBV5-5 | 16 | CASSLAYRLGANVLTF
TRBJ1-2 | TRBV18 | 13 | CASSPQQGNGYTF
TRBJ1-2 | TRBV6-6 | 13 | CASSPSGTGGYTF
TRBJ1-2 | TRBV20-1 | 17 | CSARVPGGLVPNYGYTF
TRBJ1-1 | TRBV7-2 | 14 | CASSISDKTGAAFF
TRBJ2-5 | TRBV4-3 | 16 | CASSQDYGGAHLPQYF
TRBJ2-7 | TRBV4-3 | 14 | CASSTRQGADEQYF
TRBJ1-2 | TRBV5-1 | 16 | CASSPPLEGASYGYTF
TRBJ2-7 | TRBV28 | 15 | CASSFLGVSSYEQYF
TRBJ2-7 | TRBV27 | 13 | CASSLARGYEQYF
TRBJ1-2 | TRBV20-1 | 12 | CSAETGLYGYTF
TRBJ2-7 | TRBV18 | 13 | CASSPFGSYEQYF
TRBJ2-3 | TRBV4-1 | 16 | CASSQDQSPASDTQYF
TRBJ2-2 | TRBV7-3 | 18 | CASSLMGASGTNTGELFF
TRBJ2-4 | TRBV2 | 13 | CASNAGVKNIQYF
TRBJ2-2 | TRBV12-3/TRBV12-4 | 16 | CASSSTSGGDTGELFF
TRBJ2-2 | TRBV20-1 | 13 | CSASRENTGELFF
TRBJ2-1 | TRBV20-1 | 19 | CSARGRLAGVLHPYNEQFF
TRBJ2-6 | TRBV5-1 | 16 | CASSRHTGGGANVLTF
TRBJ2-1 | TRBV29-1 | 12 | CSAGDLYNEQFF
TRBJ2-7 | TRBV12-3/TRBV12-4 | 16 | CASSQLRLAGAYEQYF
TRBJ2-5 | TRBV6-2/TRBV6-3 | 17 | CASSYSPSAAPTETQYF
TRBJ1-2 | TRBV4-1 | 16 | CASSQDSPRVGRGYTF
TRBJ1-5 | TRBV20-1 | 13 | CSATQDRNQPQHF
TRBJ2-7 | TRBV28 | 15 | CASCPSWALSYEQYF
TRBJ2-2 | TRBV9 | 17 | CASSGNREGAGTGELFF
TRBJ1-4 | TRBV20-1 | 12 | CSASDHNEKLFF
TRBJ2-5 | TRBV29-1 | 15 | CSVGPWTGGMETQYF
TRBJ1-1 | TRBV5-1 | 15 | CASSGGQGEGTEAFF
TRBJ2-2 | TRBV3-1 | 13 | CASRRGNTGELFF
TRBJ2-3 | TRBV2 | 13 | CASRPGPTDTQYF
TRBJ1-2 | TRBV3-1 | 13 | CASSRPGVDGYTF
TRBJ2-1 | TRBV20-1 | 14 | CSAPLPGMGYEQFF
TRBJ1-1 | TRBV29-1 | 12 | CSGKWGNTEAFF
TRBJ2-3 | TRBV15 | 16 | CATSRELASSTDTQYF
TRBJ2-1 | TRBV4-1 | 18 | CASSQDRALAGGYNEQFF
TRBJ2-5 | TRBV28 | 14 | CANSQQPYQETQYF
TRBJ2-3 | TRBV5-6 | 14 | CASNDQRGTDTQYF
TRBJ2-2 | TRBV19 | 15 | CASSTFRVNTGELFF
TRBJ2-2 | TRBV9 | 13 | CASSVDLLGELFF
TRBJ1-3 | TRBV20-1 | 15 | CSASDRGRPGNTIYF
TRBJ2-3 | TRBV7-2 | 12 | CASRGVADTQYF
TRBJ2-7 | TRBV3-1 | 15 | CASSQDNRATYEQYF
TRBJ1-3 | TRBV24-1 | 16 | CATSDPNQGAGNTIYF
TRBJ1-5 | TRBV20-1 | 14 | CSARGGEENQPQHF
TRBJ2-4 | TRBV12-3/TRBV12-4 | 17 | CASRIGGKGGSKNIQYF
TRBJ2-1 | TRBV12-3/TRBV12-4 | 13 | CASSYGAGNEQFF
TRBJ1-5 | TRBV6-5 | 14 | CASSKDTGNQPQHF